This entry concerns a single TCR beta chain. This clone was observed a few times. It lacks a known antigen. Base quality data are lacking; no much larger clone is found one base away. Other nucleotide sequences in the sample specify the same CDR3. The cohort consisted of hundreds of healthy bone marrow donors. Cohort members were all nominally healthy when sampled, although unrecorded immune exposures were likely present. The donor tested CMV seropositive, placing the donor among the approximately 310 seropositive members of the cohort. Each donor provided a peripheral blood sample, and peripheral blood mononuclear cells were used for TCR beta sequencing. The Qiagen DNeasy Blood Extraction Kit was used to extract genomic DNA from the blood cell samples. The sample is drawn from a study of cytomegalovirus exposure and HLA in healthy donors (dated by TCRdb to about 2017). In terms of the full investigation: An earlier analysis of under 600 of the donors reported roughly 300 Gb of sequence data and 100 million to 130 million unique TCR beta sequences from around 200 million T cells. Approximately 310 gigabases of sequencing data and roughly 90 million unique TCR sequences were included in an early release covering 550 to 650 HLA-typed donors. Among the roughly 400 genotyped donors, 81% belonged to the genetic ancestry cluster associated with self-reported Caucasian donors. The study was designed to test whether signatures of past pathogen exposure could be identified by cataloging public T cell receptors. The study profiled the T cell repertoires of around 700 subjects by immunosequencing and related them to cytomegalovirus serostatus. A separate validation cohort of 90 to 150 different subjects was used in addition to the approximately 640-subject first cohort. High-throughput TCR immunosequencing, statistical association of individual TCRs with disease status, and machine learning were combined to predict cytomegalovirus infection status. A later analysis re-examined previously published TCR beta repertoires from several hundred donors and added high-resolution HLA genotyping to investigate patterns of TCR occurrence. In the later analysis, no new phenotypic data were used to find candidate immune exposures; instead, reliance was placed on TCR beta sequences and their occurrence across donors. In an earlier analysis of more than 550 of the donors, high-throughput TCR beta sequencing was used to judge whether each TCR beta V gene segment behaved as functional or pseudogenic. Donor age, sex, ethnicity and CMV serostatus were collected together with the repertoire data. In a later genetic analysis, genome-wide SNP genotypes for about three fifths of the roughly 670 donors were used, and that subset was treated as a discovery cohort. All discovery cohort repertoires had been generated using a single sequencing platform. Both class I and class II loci were covered by HLA typing, at four-digit resolution. Typing coverage varied by locus: about 629-640 donors for A, B, C, DRB1 and DQB1; under 550 for DQA1; more than 600 for DPA1; some 470 for DPB1. Several DR-DQ haplotypes were treated as single units for association and clustering because of strong linkage in the cohort. Among some 400 genotyped donors of the cohort, an average of approximately 220,000 unique TCR beta nucleotide sequences was sequenced per donor, of which about 18% were non-productive. The full study reports these points: A further reported finding was that TCR beta sequences accurately predicted the HLA-A and HLA-B alleles for most subjects in the first cohort. In a later genetic analysis, a missense DCLRE1C variant was associated with V-gene and J-gene trimming of TCR beta chains, and the association was replicated in an independent cohort. The sequencing pipeline was judged likely to have produced a cluster of highly shared sequence variants as a technical artifact. Sequencing depth was assumed to be roughly uniform across donors in the presence/absence analyses, though that assumption may not hold. Some IMGT-functional V segments, including TRBV6-2 and TRBV6-3, could not be distinguished by the 87-base-pair reads and were therefore excluded. The study listed 164 TCR beta chains as associated with cytomegalovirus. According to a later analysis, most CMV-associated TCR beta chains appeared to be HLA-restricted, and the HLA associations seemed to be driven largely by CMV exposure. A later analysis reported that several top co-occurrence clusters appeared linked to parvovirus B19, influenza, CMV and Epstein-Barr virus. The only immune exposure information available for the cohort was CMV serostatus. Specific HLA alleles were associated with 15,000 to 20,000 TCR beta sequences at a false discovery rate of 0.05 in a later analysis. When HLA alleles, especially DR and DQ, strongly co-occurred, TCR associations were difficult to assign to individual alleles. Compared with the 666-donor mean, donors in an Asian-associated ancestry cluster had fewer N-insertions in productive TCRs, according to a later genetic analysis. About 17 rarely observed V segments, including chromosome 9 orphons, were excluded from the earlier analysis of about 610 of the donors because counts were too low. The cohort was sequenced for TCR beta chains only, and without alpha or paired-chain data the features that could be detected were limited. It was suggested by the authors that the approach could potentially be generalized to other disease states and immunological phenotypes. Most TCR sequences were observed very rarely across donors, whereas some public TCRs were present in many individuals. HLA typing was unavailable for some donors at each locus, so association tests used only the typed subset. In an earlier analysis of approximately 600 of the donors, most TCR beta V segments were observed in productive rearrangements about 90% or about 30% of the time, broadly matching IMGT annotations. In a later analysis, TCR association rates were found to vary across HLA loci, with the most associated TCRs seen for DRB1 alleles and the fewest for HLA-C alleles. The classifier was reported to diagnose cytomegalovirus status with high specificity and sensitivity in both the original and validation cohorts. Compared with equally common non-associated chains, HLA-associated TCR beta chains in a later analysis were more clonally expanded and had lower generation probabilities. In vitro tests confirmed that a few of the cytomegalovirus-associated TCR beta chains recognize cytomegalovirus antigens. Correlated functional status among segregating V segments might be attributable to linkage disequilibrium, but an unknown experimental factor could not be ruled out.

The CDR3 measures 13 amino acids from cysteine to phenylalanine. Only the CDR3 region is kept as DNA, spanning 39 bases read in frame from base 1. V loses 0 bases of germline sequence and J loses 1 base, and the interval between the two ends is 4 bases. In the germline V gene, CDR1 corresponds to LGHNA and CDR2 to YSLEER. Libraries were built with the immunoSEQ multiplex PCR assay. For the multiplex PCR, a mixture combining 60 forward primers for TCR Vbeta segments and 13 reverse primers for TCR Jbeta segments was used. A multiplex PCR assay on genomic DNA amplified the CDR3 region of rearranged TCR beta genes. The Illumina HiSeq System was used to sequence the amplified TCR beta libraries as 87-base-pair reads. The original pipeline was this. In a later analysis, some 80 million unique TCR beta chains were counted across the roughly 610 repertoires, and approximately 11 million of these chains were shared by at least two donors. A nearest-neighbor algorithm error-corrected the raw reads and collapsed the reads into unique sequences, merging closely related sequences to remove PCR and sequencing errors. V, D and J gene segments were assigned by aligning CDR3 sequences to IMGT reference sequences. For a sequence to be retained, at least a six-nucleotide match to both a V gene segment and a J gene segment was required. A rearrangement was called productive if the CDR3 had no stop codons and remained in frame with V and J, and every other rearrangement was called non-productive. Following IMGT convention, CDR3 was defined as the stretch from the second conserved V-encoded cysteine to the conserved J-encoded phenylalanine. Sequences without an unambiguous match to a single V gene segment were excluded from the earlier analysis of almost 600 of the donors. An earlier analysis of fewer than 750 of the donors classified V segments as functional when productive rearrangements were above 56.7% and as segregating when the standard deviation between donors was above 5%. A statistical classification framework was built for diagnosing cytomegalovirus status from the catalog of TCR beta chain sequences. V and J gene assignment, in a later analysis, came from comparing TCR nucleotide sequences with IMGT/GENE-DB human TR gene sequences. A later analysis assigned CDR3 sequences and most-parsimonious VDJ recombination scenarios with the TCRdist pipeline. In a later analysis, each TCR beta chain was defined by its CDR3 amino acid sequence together with its V-gene family, and reads without a unique V-gene family were excluded. In a later analysis, 500 to 650 highly shared, low-generation-probability nucleotide sequences were removed to address suspected cross-contamination and a sequencing artifact. In a later analysis, a clonal expansion index was calculated for each public chain from normalized within-repertoire ranks of inferred template counts. In a later analysis, generation probabilities were computed using a VDJ recombination model fitted to out-of-frame rearrangements, and the results were checked against IGoR. A later analysis scored TCR-TCR, TCR-HLA and TCR-CMV co-occurrence with hypergeometric tests, applying a repertoire-size bias correction to TCR pairs. To estimate false discovery rates, a later analysis permuted the HLA or CMV assignments 20 times. A later analysis grouped co-occurring TCRs with DBSCAN, adding TCRdist sequence similarity when clustering within HLA-allele-positive subsets. Repertoires with fewer than 30,000 or more than 120,000 public chains were left out of co-occurrence clustering, as were about five repertoires with anomalous nucleotide sharing. Held by TCRdb, this immuneACCESS table contains in-frame sequences only and omits some clones. Under half of the omission traces to an unresolved V gene where checked; the cause of the rest is unknown. The DNA gave D and trimming, while V, J and clone size come from that table. In this sample the table shows roughly 150,000 clones, roughly 70% of which occur a single time. Together, the top ten hold 5.4% of the sample.

The sample taken for sequencing was PBMCs. The source of this sequence is a woman under 30 in good health and CMV-seropositive. The chain uses TRBV4-3 and TRBJ2-7, with the D gene not confidently named. The CDR3 loop reads CASSQDLSYEQYF. The nucleotide sequence is given as TGCGCCAGCAGCCAAGATCTTTCCTACGAGCAGTACTTC.